These 24 T cell receptor beta chains share one sample of origin, sequenced in a study of T-cell reconstitution after alpha-beta-depleted transplantation in children. A TCRbeta library incorporating unique molecular identifiers was prepared. TCRdb re-called the PCR reads with MiXCR, one entry per CDR3 protein. The sample contains more than 200,000 distinct CDR3 sequences, approximately 17% of which appear only once. The sequencing used PBMCs, mostly from graft donor cells, collected 360 days after TCRalphabeta/CD19-depleted stem cell transplant. The receptors derive from a male patient under 10 years old who had a stem cell transplant for acute lymphoblastic leukemia, so the T cells may come from the graft donor.

For this clonotype: This could be a read error, since a much larger clone is one nucleotide away. The V and J genes are TRBV13 and TRBJ2-7, with D hard to call. Between the trimmed V and J ends, which lost 0 bases and 5 bases, there was a span of 2 bases. Germline CDR1 PRHDT, CDR2 FYEKMQ (reference sequence). This CDR3 is 11 amino acids long. In DNA form, the CDR3 reads TGTGCCAGCAGCTTAGGGGACGAGCAGTACTTC. This gives the protein CASSLGDEQYF.

The rearrangement links TRBV11-2 to TRBJ2-1, with a weak D call TRBD1 (6 bases). Germline V lookup: CDR1 SGHAT, CDR2 FQNNGV. This CDR3 is 13 amino acids long. Deletions cut 4 bases from V and 15 bases from J, with 19 bases between. The CDR3 here is CASSYRQEGNRFF. CDR3 nucleotide sequence: TGTGCCAGCAGCTATAGACAGGAAGGGAACCGGTTCTTC.

This clonotype was counted a few times. The CDR3 region has the DNA TGTGCCAGCAGTTCACGACAGAGCTCCTACGAGCAGTACTTC. Residues: CASSSRQSSYEQYF. The J gene is TRBJ2-7, the V gene TRBV12-3 or TRBV12-4; D perhaps matches TRBD1 (5 bases). The CDR3 extends over 14 amino acids. Trimming pared 4 bases from V and 0 bases from J, leaving 10 bases between.

In this sample, this clonotype turned up a few times. V usage is TRBV29-1 and J usage is TRBJ2-3; TRBD1 matches 9 bases. This CDR3 has 19 amino acids. With V trimmed by 3 bases and J by 1 base, 17 bases remained unmatched. The germline CDR1 and CDR2 sequences are SQVTM and ANQGSEA. The CDR3 DNA follows: TGCAGCGTTGAGGAGTCCCGGGACAGGGCCAGAGGTGGCACAGATACGCAGTATTTT. This codes for CSVEESRDRARGGTDTQYF.

The chain joins TRBV20-1 to TRBJ1-5; TRBD1 agrees at 7 bases. Germline values: CDR1 DFQATT, CDR2 SNEGSKA (reference sequence). V dropped 3 bases and J dropped 1; count of bases not matched to a gene: 12. The CDR3 consists of 17 residues. The CDR3 region is CSARRTGLFWSNQPQHF. The DNA of the CDR3 is TGCAGTGCTAGGAGGACAGGTTTATTTTGGAGCAATCAGCCCCAGCATTTT.

This chain links TRBV18 with TRBJ2-1; a weak D match, TRBD1 (5 bases). The V end was cut by 5 bases, the J end by 7 bases, with 15 bases between. Germline V CDR1 and CDR2: KGHSH, LQKENI. This CDR3 contains 14 residues. The CDR3, as DNA: TGTGCCAGCTCATTGACCCAGGGCCCAAATGAGCAGTTCTTC. Its protein product is CASSLTQGPNEQFF.

This chain uses TRBV5-5 with TRBJ2-1; 7 nucleotides align to TRBD1. There are 15 residues in the CDR3. The germline V gene has CDR1 SGHKS and CDR2 YYEKEE (reference sequence). The J segment lost 1 base and the V segment lost 5 bases, leaving 6 bases of the junction unmatched. CDR3 sequence reads: CASRYRDRSYNEQFF. The CDR3 DNA reads TGTGCCAGCAGGTACCGGGACAGATCCTACAATGAGCAGTTCTTC.

This chain joins TRBV11-1 and TRBJ2-1; no firm D call. Per the germline V gene, CDR1 is SGHAT and CDR2 is FQDESV (reference sequence). V was pared by 1 base and J by 5 bases, with 21 bases between. The CDR3 is made up of 18 amino acids. The CDR3 sequence: CASSLVSLSYTSNNEQFF. The CDR3 DNA follows: TGTGCCAGCAGCTTAGTCAGCCTTTCATACACTTCAAACAATGAGCAGTTCTTC. Supplemented by reference TRBV11-1 and TRBJ2-1, the full variable domain reads EAEVAQSPRYKITEKSQAVAFWCDPISGHATLYWYRQILGQGPELLVQFQDESVVDDSQLPKDRFSAERLKGVDSTLKIQPAELGDSAMYLCASSLVSLSYTSNNEQFFGPGTRLTVL.

V usage is TRBV7-9 and J usage is TRBJ2-7; no definite D call. V was trimmed by 7 bases and J by 5 bases, leaving 21 bases between them. Germline values: CDR1 SEHNR, CDR2 FQNEAQ (reference sequence). There are 15 residues in the CDR3. The CDR3 coding sequence is TGTGCCAGCAACTTTAGTAGTGGCAGATTTGACGAGCAGTACTTC. Protein sequence: CASNFSSGRFDEQYF.

V gene TRBV10-3 combines with J gene TRBJ2-5; unclear D gene. The germline gives CDR1 ENHRY, CDR2 SYGVKD. V gave up 4 bases and J gave up 2 bases, with 8 bases separating them. The CDR3 is made up of 13 amino acids. For the CDR3, the DNA is TGTGCCATCAGTGTCCAGGAACAAGAGACCCAGTACTTC. Protein product: CAISVQEQETQYF.

This clonotype has ten or more counts. The genes are TRBV9 and TRBJ2-3; no firm D call. Germline CDR1 reads SGDLS; CDR2 reads YYNGEE. V lost 1 base and J 3 bases, leaving 6 bases between the germline ends. CDR3 length: 13 residues. The CDR3 reads CASSVSGTDTQYF. Written as DNA, the CDR3 is TGTGCCAGCAGCGTATCGGGTACAGATACGCAGTATTTT.

This clonotype was counted between two and nine times. The gene calls are TRBV25-1 and TRBJ2-3; D ambiguous. Germline V gene sequence: CDR1 MGHDK, CDR2 SYGVNS. Trimming removed 7 bases from V and 7 bases from J, with 6 bases in between. CDR3 length equals 10 residues. CDR3 DNA sequence: TGTGCCAGCAAAGGGTATACGCAGTATTTT. Translation: CASKGYTQYF.

V gene TRBV7-3 combines with J gene TRBJ2-3; D possibly corresponds to TRBD1 (6 bases). V was pared by 5 bases and J by 2 bases, with 14 bases between. Germline assignment: CDR1 SGHTA and CDR2 FQGTGA. The CDR3 is 15 amino acids. The DNA of the CDR3 is TGTGCCAGCAGCCCGCAGGGGTCCTCCACAGATACGCAGTATTTT. As protein: CASSPQGSSTDTQYF.

This clonotype was picked up a small number of times. V gene TRBV4-2 combines with J gene TRBJ1-1; D is undetermined. The CDR3 runs to 13 residues. Germline values: CDR1 LGHNA, CDR2 YNFKEQ. Trimming pared 1 base from V and 1 base from J, leaving 4 bases between. CDR3 loop: CASSQAGNTEAFF. As DNA, the CDR3 is TGTGCCAGCAGCCAAGCAGGGAACACTGAAGCTTTCTTT.

The chain has TRBV29-1 and TRBJ2-5; 9 nucleotides match TRBD2. The junction had 6 bases not matched to a gene; V was cut back by 8 bases and J by 2 bases. CDR1 is SQVTM and CDR2 is ANQGSEA in the germline V gene. The CDR3 loop spans 13 amino acids. The CDR3 sequence: CSLSGGSQETQYF. The CDR3 bases are TGCAGCCTGAGCGGGGGGAGTCAAGAGACCCAGTACTTC.

This clonotype was observed a handful of times. The chain uses TRBV12-3 or TRBV12-4 and TRBJ2-6, with D tentatively TRBD2 (5 bases). CDR3 length: 17 amino acids. V lost 5 bases, J lost 0 bases, and 14 bases lay in between. The CDR3 spells CASSALKLGSGANVLTF. CDR3 in DNA: TGTGCCAGCAGTGCCCTAAAACTAGGCTCTGGGGCCAACGTCCTGACTTTC.

A few counts support this clonotype. The chain links TRBV7-2 to TRBJ2-3, with TRBD2 matching over 13 bases. Germline V gene lookup returns CDR1 SGHTA and CDR2 FQGNSA. V was clipped by 4 bases and J by 3 bases; unmatched bases: 4. The CDR3 loop spans 16 amino acids. The CDR3, as DNA: TGTGCCAGCAGCTCACTAGCGGGGGGGCCGACAGATACGCAGTATTTT. Its translation: CASSSLAGGPTDTQYF.

This clonotype came up once. The chain couples TRBV29-1 to TRBJ2-1; the D gene is possibly TRBD2 (6 bases). The germline V gene encodes CDR1 SQVTM and CDR2 ANQGSEA. Trimming took off 4 bases at V and 7 bases at J, with 14 bases between the two ends. The CDR3 has 13 amino acids. DNA of the CDR3: TGCAGCGTTGTGGTGCGGGGATTGAATGAGCAGTTCTTC. It encodes CSVVVRGLNEQFF.

This clonotype was seen a few times. The J gene is TRBJ2-1, the V gene TRBV18; TRBD2 agrees at 9 bases. The V and J ends lost 2 bases and 6 bases, in that order; junction bases with no gene match: 5. The CDR3 loop spans 15 amino acids. Germline V gene sequence: CDR1 KGHSH, CDR2 LQKENI. The CDR3 DNA follows: TGTGCCAGCTCACCATCTAGCGGGGCAATCAATGAGCAGTTCTTC. Translating it yields CASSPSSGAINEQFF.

The sample holds a few counts of this clonotype. CDR3 sequence reads: CATSRERLINYEQYF. The CDR3 nucleotides read TGTGCCACCAGCAGAGAGAGACTGATCAACTACGAGCAGTACTTC. The chain joins TRBV15 to TRBJ2-7; D is undetermined. Germline assignment: CDR1 LNHNV and CDR2 YYDKDF (reference sequence). The CDR3 is 15 amino acids. Trimming took 0 bases from V and 3 from J, leaving 12 bases between them.

The chain employs TRBV2 and TRBJ1-6; no clear D gene. CDR1 is SNHLY, CDR2 FYNNEI, per germline. Trimming pared 2 bases from V and 7 bases from J, leaving 6 bases between. The CDR3 runs 13 residues. In DNA, the CDR3 is TGTGCCAGCAGTGAACATCGGAATTCACCCCTCCACTTT. It encodes CASSEHRNSPLHF.

V is TRBV9 and J is TRBJ2-5; no clear D gene. V was shortened by 0 bases and J by 4 bases, with 13 bases between the two germline ends. The CDR3 sequence is 15 residues long. From germline, CDR1 is SGDLS and CDR2 YYNGEE. In nucleotides, the CDR3 is TGTGCCAGCAGCGTAGCCTCGATGGGCGGAGAGACCCAGTACTTC. It encodes CASSVASMGGETQYF.

There are a few counts of this clonotype. V gene TRBV7-9 combines with J gene TRBJ1-5; D remains unclear. The CDR3 runs 12 residues. Germline V gene data show CDR1 as SEHNR and CDR2 as FQNEAQ (reference sequence). V was trimmed by 5 bases and J by 4 bases, leaving 6 bases between them. As DNA, the CDR3 is TGTGCCAGCAGCAGGGAGAATCAGCCCCAGCATTTT. It specifies CASSRENQPQHF.

The genes are TRBV7-4 and TRBJ1-1, with D possibly matching TRBD1 (6 bases). Trimming shortened V by 5 bases and J by 3 bases, and 16 bases separated the two germline ends. The CDR3 totals 15 residues. Germline V CDR1 and CDR2: SGHVT, SQSDAQ. CDR3 sequence (DNA): TGTGCCAGCAGCAGACCCCCGGGGGCCTACACTGAAGCTTTCTTT. It encodes CASSRPPGAYTEAFF.